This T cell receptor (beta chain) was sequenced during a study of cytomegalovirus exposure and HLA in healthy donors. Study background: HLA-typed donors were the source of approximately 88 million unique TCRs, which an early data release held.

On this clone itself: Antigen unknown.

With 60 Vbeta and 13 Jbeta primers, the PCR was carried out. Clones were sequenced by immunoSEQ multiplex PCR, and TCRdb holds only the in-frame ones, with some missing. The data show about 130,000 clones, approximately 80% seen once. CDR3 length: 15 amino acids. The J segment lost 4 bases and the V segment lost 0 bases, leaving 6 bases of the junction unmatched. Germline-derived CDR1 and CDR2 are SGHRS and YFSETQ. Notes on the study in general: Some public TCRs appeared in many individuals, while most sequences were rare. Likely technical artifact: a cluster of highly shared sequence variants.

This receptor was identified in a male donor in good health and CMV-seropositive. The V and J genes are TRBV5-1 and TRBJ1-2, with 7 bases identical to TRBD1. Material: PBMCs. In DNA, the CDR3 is TGCGCCAGCAGCTTGGGACAGGGATGGAGCTATGGCTACACCTTC. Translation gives CASSLGQGWSYGYTF.